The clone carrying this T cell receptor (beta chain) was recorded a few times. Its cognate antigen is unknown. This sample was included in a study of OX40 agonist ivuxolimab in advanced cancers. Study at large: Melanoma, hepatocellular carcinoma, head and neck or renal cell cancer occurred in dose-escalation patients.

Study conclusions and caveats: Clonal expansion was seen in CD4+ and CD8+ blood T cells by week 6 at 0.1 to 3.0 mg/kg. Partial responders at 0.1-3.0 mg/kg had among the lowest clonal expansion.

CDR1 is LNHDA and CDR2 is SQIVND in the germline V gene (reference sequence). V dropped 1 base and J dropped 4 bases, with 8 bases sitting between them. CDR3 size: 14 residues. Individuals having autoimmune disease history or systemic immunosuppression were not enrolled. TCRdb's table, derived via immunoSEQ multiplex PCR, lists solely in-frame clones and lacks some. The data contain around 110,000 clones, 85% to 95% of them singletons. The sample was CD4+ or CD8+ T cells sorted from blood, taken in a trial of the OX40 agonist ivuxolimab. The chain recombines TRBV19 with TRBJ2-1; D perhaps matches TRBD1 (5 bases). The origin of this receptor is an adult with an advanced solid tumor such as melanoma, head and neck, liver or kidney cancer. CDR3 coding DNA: TGTGCCAGTAGTATAGCGAACAGGTACAATGAGCAGTTCTTC. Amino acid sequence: CASSIANRYNEQFF.